Listed below are T cell receptor beta chains from one sample, sequenced in a study of regulatory T cells in long-lasting Graves disease. TCRdb processed the multiplex PCR reads anew with MiXCR; each CDR3 protein has one entry. The repertoire holds some 340,000 distinct CDR3 sequences, with 12% as singletons. The data also belong to a second study, concerning T cells in Graves' hyperthyroidism and ophthalmopathy.

Sequencing was performed on peripheral blood mononuclear cells (PBMCs), taken at new diagnosis, from a patient treated with antithyroid drugs. Receptors originate from a young woman with Graves disease. The CDR3 runs from the conserved cysteine through the conserved F or W. The D gene is left open where the match is weak. Some rows mark clone size as missing; the rest say once, few, many or name a class of expanded clone.

j_gene,abundance,d_gene,v_gene,CDR3aa,CDR3nt
TRBJ2-1,many,TRBD2,TRBV11-2,CASSSKLAGVWYEQFF,TGTGCCAGCAGCTCGAAGCTAGCGGGAGTTTGGTATGAGCAGTTCTTC
TRBJ2-2,-,TRBD1,TRBV13,CASSLQAGTGNTGELFF,TGTGCCAGCAGCTTACAAGCCGGGACAGGGAACACCGGGGAGCTGTTTTTT
TRBJ2-1,many,-,TRBV11-2,CASSLVGRQFF,TGTGCCAGCAGCTTAGTAGGGAGGCAGTTCTTC
TRBJ2-3,many,-,TRBV7-2,CASSYIDTQYF,TGTGCCAGCAGCTACATAGATACGCAGTATTTT
TRBJ2-7,-,TRBD1,TRBV24-1,CATSDPGTGSYEQYF,TGTGCCACCAGTGACCCCGGGACAGGATCCTACGAGCAGTACTTC
TRBJ1-2,few,-,TRBV2,CASRGVQGRLYGYTF,TGTGCCAGCAGGGGGGTTCAGGGCCGCCTCTATGGCTACACCTTC
TRBJ1-1,many,-,TRBV11-2,CASSFYGGSNTEAFF,TGTGCCAGCAGCTTTTACGGGGGATCGAACACTGAAGCTTTCTTT
TRBJ2-2,many,-,TRBV10-3,CAVRDANTGELFF,TGTGCCGTCAGAGACGCGAACACCGGGGAGCTGTTTTTT
TRBJ2-7,-,TRBD1,TRBV7-6,CASSLSSGTGFFYEQYF,TGTGCCAGCAGCCTGTCCTCCGGGACAGGGTTTTTCTACGAGCAGTACTTC
TRBJ2-5,few,-,TRBV7-8,CASSPHPQAQNYF,TGTGCCAGCAGCCCCCACCCCCAAGCCCAGAACTACTTC
TRBJ1-1,many,TRBD1,TRBV28,CATEDRALNTEAFF,TGTGCCACCGAGGACAGGGCCTTGAACACTGAAGCTTTCTTT
TRBJ2-7,many,TRBD2,TRBV3-1,CASSQDGLAGGEQYF,TGTGCCAGCAGCCAAGACGGACTAGCGGGAGGCGAGCAGTACTTC
TRBJ1-1,many,-,TRBV19,CASSPRTRTEAFF,TGTGCCAGTAGCCCCCGGACAAGAACTGAAGCTTTCTTT
TRBJ2-2,many,-,TRBV6-1,CASSDRTYTRAGELFF,TGTGCCAGCAGTGACCGGACATACACTCGTGCCGGGGAGCTGTTTTTT
TRBJ1-1,many,-,TRBV7-9,CASSSSRYGTEAFF,TGTGCCAGCAGCTCCTCCCGGTATGGGACTGAAGCTTTCTTT
TRBJ2-5,many,TRBD1,TRBV28,CASRQGARETQYF,TGTGCCAGCCGACAGGGGGCGCGAGAGACCCAGTACTTC
TRBJ1-1,many,-,TRBV7-2,CASSPRALSNTEAFF,TGTGCCAGCAGCCCCAGGGCCCTTTCGAACACTGAAGCTTTCTTT
TRBJ1-2,-,-,TRBV7-2,CASIQGPYYGYTF,TGTGCCAGCATACAGGGCCCCTACTATGGCTACACCTTC
TRBJ1-3,many,-,TRBV12-3/TRBV12-4,CASSLIGADTIYF,TGTGCCAGCAGTTTGATAGGAGCGGACACCATATATTTT
TRBJ2-5,many,-,TRBV6-1,CASRTAGETQYF,TGTGCCAGCAGGACAGCCGGAGAGACCCAGTACTTC
TRBJ1-1,few,-,TRBV29-1,CSVEWQGRAFF,TGCAGCGTTGAATGGCAGGGGAGAGCTTTCTTT
TRBJ2-3,many,-,TRBV7-6,CASSGDTDTQYF,TGTGCCAGCAGCGGGGACACAGATACGCAGTATTTT
TRBJ2-1,few,-,TRBV7-2,CASSFQGNEQFF,TGTGCCAGCAGCTTTCAGGGCAATGAGCAGTTCTTC
TRBJ1-1,many,-,TRBV7-6,CASSRYPAGSTEAFF,TGTGCCAGCAGCCGATACCCGGCAGGCAGCACTGAAGCTTTCTTT
TRBJ2-3,many,TRBD1,TRBV2,CAGDGTGNTDTQYF,TGTGCCGGTGATGGGACAGGGAACACAGATACGCAGTATTTT
TRBJ1-5,once,TRBD1,TRBV7-9,CATGQGSNQPQHF,TGTGCTACGGGACAGGGAAGCAATCAGCCCCAGCATTTT
TRBJ2-1,many,-,TRBV27,CATSPHGTVYNEQFF,TGTGCCACCAGCCCTCACGGGACGGTCTACAATGAGCAGTTCTTC